The clone carrying this T cell receptor beta chain appeared many times. Its cognate antigen is unknown. CDR3 size: 11 residues. V lost 6 bases, J lost 1 base, and 7 bases lay in between. CDR1 DFQATT and CDR2 SNEGSKA come from the germline V gene (reference sequence). From RNA transcripts, TCR beta CDR3 regions were amplified. First-round RT-PCR targeting the TCR CDR3 was performed with the HTBI primer set. TCRdb called the multiplex PCR reads again in MiXCR, with one record for every CDR3 protein. The sample carries a few hundred thousand distinct CDR3 sequences, more than 15% recorded once. The sample is drawn from a study of T cells in Graves' hyperthyroidism and ophthalmopathy. General study findings and limits: In the blood, most expanded thyroid clonotypes above 0.001 appeared as well.

This TCR came from a woman aged 40 to 50 with Graves' ophthalmopathy. V gene TRBV20-1 combines with J gene TRBJ2-7; no clear D. Sequencing input: blood. CDR3 DNA: TGCAGTGCACCCGTTTCCTACGAGCAGTACTTC. This codes for CSAPVSYEQYF.